One TCR beta chain is described in this entry. The data belong to a study of blood T cell repertoires in COVID-19. Enrolled during active infection, Seattle patients were then followed longitudinally. Only in-frame clones appear in the TCRdb table, and some are missing; sequencing was by immunoSEQ multiplex PCR. Seen here are more than 200,000 clones, about 88% observed once, and the top ten hold approximately 5.3%. V lost 4 bases to trimming and J lost 6 bases; unmatched junction nucleotides: 13. CDR1 is LNHDA, CDR2 SQIVND, per germline (reference sequence). The CDR3 extends over 17 amino acids. This chain links TRBV19 with TRBJ1-4, with 8 bases matching TRBD1. The sequenced sample consisted of peripheral blood. This TCR derives from a woman aged 60-75 years with COVID-19, enrolled during active disease. CDR3 DNA: TGTGCCAGTAGTAGGTTCCTACCGGGACAGGTATATGAAAAACTGTTTTTT. Translating it yields CASSRFLPGQVYEKLFF.